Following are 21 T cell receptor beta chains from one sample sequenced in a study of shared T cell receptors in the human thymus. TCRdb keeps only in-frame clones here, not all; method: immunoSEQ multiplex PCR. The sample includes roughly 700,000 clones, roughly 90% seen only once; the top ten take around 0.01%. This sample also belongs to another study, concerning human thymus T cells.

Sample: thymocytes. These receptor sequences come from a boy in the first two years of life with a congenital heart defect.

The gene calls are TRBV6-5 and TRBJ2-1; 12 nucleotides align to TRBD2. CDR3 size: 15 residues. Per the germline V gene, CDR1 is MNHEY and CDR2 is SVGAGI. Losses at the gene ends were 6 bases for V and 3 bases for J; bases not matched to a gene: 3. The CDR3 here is CASRPTSGSYNEQFF. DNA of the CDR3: TGTGCCAGCAGACCGACTAGCGGGAGCTACAATGAGCAGTTCTTC.

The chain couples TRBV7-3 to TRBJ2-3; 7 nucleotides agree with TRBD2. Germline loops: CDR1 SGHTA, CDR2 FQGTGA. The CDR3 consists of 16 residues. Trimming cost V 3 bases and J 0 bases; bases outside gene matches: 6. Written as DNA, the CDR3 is TGTGCCAGCAGCTTCGTCGGCGGGGGTAGCACAGATACGCAGTATTTT. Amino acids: CASSFVGGGSTDTQYF.

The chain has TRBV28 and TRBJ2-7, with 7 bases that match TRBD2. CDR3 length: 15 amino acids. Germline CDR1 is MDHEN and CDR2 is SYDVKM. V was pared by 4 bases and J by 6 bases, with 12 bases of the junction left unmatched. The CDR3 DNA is TGTGCCAGCAGTTCGCGGGAGTATCTGGTGCTCGAGCAGTACTTC. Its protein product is CASSSREYLVLEQYF.

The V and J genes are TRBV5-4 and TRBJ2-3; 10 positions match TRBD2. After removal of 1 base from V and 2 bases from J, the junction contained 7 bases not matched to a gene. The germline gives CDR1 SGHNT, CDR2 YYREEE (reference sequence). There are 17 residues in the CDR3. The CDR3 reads CASSLRLSGRHTDTQYF. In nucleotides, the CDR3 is TGTGCCAGCAGCTTGCGTCTTAGCGGGAGGCACACAGATACGCAGTATTTT.

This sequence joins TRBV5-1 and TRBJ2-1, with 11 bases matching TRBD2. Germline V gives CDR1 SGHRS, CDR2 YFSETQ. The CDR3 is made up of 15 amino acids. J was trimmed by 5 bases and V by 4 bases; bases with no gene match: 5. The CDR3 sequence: CASSPSGRFNNEQFF. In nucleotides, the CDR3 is TGCGCCAGCAGCCCTAGCGGGAGGTTCAACAATGAGCAGTTCTTC. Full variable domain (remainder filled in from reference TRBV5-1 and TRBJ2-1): KAGVTQTPRYLIKTRGQQVTLSCSPISGHRSVSWYQQTPGQGLQFLFEYFSETQRNKGNFPGRFSGRQFSNSRSEMNVSTLELGDSALYLCASSPSGRFNNEQFFGPGTRLTVL.

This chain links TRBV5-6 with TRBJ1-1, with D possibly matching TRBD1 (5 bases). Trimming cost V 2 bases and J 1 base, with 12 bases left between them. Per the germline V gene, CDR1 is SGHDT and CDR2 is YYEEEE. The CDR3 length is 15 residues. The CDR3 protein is CASSFPPTENTEAFF. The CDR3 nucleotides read TGTGCCAGCAGCTTCCCTCCGACAGAGAACACTGAAGCTTTCTTT. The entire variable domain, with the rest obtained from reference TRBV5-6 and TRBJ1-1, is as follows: DAGVTQSPTHLIKTRGQQVTLRCSPKSGHDTVSWYQQALGQGPQFIFQYYEEEERQRGNFPDRFSGHQFPNYSSELNVNALLLGDSALYLCASSFPPTENTEAFFGQGTRLTVV.

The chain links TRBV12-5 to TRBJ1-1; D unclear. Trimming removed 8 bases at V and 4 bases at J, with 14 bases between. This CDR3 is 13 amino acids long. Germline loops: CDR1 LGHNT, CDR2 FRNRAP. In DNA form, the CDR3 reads TGTGCTAGTAGGGTCCTCGAGGGCACTGAAGCTTTCTTT. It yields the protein CASRVLEGTEAFF.

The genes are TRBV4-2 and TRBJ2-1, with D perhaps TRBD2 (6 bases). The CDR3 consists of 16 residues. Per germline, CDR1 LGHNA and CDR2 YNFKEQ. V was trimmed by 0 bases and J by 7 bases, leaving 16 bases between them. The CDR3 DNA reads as TGTGCCAGCAGCCAAGAAGTAGCGGAGAATAGGAATGAGCAGTTCTTC. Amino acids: CASSQEVAENRNEQFF.

Here the CDR3 reads CASSLSVGTALYNEQFF. The CDR3 nucleotides read TGTGCCAGCAGTTTATCAGTTGGGACAGCCCTCTACAATGAGCAGTTCTTC. The gene calls are TRBV27 and TRBJ2-1; 7 bases agree with TRBD1. Trimming at V came to 0 bases and at J to 3 bases, leaving 8 bases not matched to a gene. Germline lookup yields CDR1 MNHEY and CDR2 SMNVEV (reference sequence). The CDR3 has 17 amino acids.

CDR3 protein: CASGLASTSYEQYF. In DNA, the CDR3 is TGTGCTAGTGGTTTGGCAAGCACTTCCTACGAGCAGTACTTC. The V gene is TRBV12-5, the J gene TRBJ2-7, with D uncertain. The CDR3 has 14 amino acids. Germline V gene data show CDR1 as LGHNT and CDR2 as FRNRAP. The ends were cut back, 1 base at V and 1 base at J, with 8 bases in the middle.

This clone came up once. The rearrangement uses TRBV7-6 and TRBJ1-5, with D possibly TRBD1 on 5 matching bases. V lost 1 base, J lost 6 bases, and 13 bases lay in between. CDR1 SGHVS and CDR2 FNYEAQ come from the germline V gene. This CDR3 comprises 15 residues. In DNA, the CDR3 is TGTGCCAGCAGCTTAGTGAAGGGGCTTGGTCAGCCCCAGCATTTT. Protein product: CASSLVKGLGQPQHF.

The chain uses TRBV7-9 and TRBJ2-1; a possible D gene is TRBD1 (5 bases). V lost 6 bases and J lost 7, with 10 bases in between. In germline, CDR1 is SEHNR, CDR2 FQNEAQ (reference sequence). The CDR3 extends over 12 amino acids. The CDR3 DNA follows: TGTGCCAGCAGAGGGGTAGGGAATGAGCAGTTCTTC. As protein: CASRGVGNEQFF.

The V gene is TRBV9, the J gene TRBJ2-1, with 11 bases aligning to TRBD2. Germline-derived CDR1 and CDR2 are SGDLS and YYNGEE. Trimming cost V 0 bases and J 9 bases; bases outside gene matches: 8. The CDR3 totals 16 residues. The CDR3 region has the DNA TGTGCCAGCAGCGTAGTAGAACTAGCGGGAGAAGGTGAGCAGTTCTTC. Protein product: CASSVVELAGEGEQFF. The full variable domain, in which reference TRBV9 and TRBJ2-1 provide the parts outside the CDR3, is DSGVTQTPKHLITATGQRVTLRCSPRSGDLSVYWYQQSLDQGLQFLIQYYNGEERAKGNILERFSAQQFPDLHSELNLSSLELGDSALYFCASSVVELAGEGEQFFGPGTRLTVL.

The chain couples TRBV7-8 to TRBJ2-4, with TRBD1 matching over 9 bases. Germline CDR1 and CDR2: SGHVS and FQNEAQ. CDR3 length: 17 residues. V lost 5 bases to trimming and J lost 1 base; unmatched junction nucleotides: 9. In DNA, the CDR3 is TGTGCCAGCAGCCGCCGGGACAGGGAAGATGCCAAAAACATTCAGTACTTC. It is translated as CASSRRDREDAKNIQYF.

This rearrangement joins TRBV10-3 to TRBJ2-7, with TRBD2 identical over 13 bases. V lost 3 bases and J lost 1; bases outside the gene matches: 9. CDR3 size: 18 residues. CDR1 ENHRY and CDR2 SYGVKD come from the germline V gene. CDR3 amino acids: CAISDYFGLAGESYEQYF. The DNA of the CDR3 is TGTGCCATCAGTGACTACTTCGGACTAGCGGGAGAATCCTACGAGCAGTACTTC.

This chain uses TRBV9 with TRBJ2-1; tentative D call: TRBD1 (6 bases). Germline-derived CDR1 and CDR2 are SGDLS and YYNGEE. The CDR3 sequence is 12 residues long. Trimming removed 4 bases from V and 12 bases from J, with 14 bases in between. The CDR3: CASSPKGDGQFF. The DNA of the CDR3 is TGTGCCAGCAGCCCGAAGGGGGATGGGCAGTTCTTC.

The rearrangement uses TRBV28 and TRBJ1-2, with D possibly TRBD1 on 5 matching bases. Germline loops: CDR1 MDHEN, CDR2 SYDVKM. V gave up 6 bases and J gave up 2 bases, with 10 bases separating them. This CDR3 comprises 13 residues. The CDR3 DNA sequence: TGTGCCAGCAGCGAGACAGCCAACTATGGCTACACCTTC. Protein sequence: CASSETANYGYTF.

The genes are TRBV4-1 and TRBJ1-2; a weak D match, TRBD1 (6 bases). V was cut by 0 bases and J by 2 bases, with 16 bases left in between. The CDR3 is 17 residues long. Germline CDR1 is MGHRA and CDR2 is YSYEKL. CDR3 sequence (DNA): TGCGCCAGCAGCCAAGATCGTGGGGGGGCTTTGAACTATGGCTACACCTTC. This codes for CASSQDRGGALNYGYTF.

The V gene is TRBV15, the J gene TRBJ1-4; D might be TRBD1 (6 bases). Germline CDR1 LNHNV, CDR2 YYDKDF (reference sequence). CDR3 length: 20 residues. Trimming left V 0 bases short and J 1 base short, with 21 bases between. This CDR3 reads CATSRDHRIEQGETNEKLFF. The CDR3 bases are TGTGCCACCAGCAGAGACCACAGAATTGAACAGGGAGAAACTAATGAAAAACTGTTTTTT. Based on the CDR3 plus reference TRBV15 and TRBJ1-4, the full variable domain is DAMVIQNPRYQVTQFGKPVTLSCSQTLNHNVMYWYQQKSSQAPKLLFHYYDKDFNNEADTPDNFQSRRPNTSFCFLDIRSPGLGDTAMYLCATSRDHRIEQGETNEKLFFGSGTQLSVL.

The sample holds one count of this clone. The CDR3 nucleotides read TGCAGCGCTGGCCCAAGGGACAGCCAAGAGACCCAGTACTTC. Translated, it gives CSAGPRDSQETQYF. The chain joins TRBV29-1 to TRBJ2-5, with 7 positions matching TRBD1. The length of the CDR3 is 14 residues. V dropped 7 bases and J dropped 1; count of bases not matched to a gene: 9. The germline V gene has CDR1 SQVTM and CDR2 ANQGSEA.

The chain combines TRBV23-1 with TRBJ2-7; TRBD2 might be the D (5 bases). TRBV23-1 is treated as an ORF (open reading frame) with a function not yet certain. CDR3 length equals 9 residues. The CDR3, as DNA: TGCGGGCGGAGGCGGGAGCAGTACTTC. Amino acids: CGRRREQYF.